The rows below give T cell receptor beta chains drawn from one sample of a study of T cells in Graves' hyperthyroidism and ophthalmopathy. Via MiXCR, TCRdb re-called the multiplex PCR reads, giving one row per CDR3 protein. The sample consists of 500,000 to 750,000 distinct CDR3 sequences, 13% to 15% of them appearing once. The sample taken for sequencing was blood. All receptors derive from a woman aged 18-29 years with Graves' ophthalmopathy. Both conserved end residues are part of each CDR3. The D gene is left open where the match is weak. Size is omitted from some rows. Given values are once, few, many or a class for expanded clones.

v_gene: TRBV5-1
d_gene: TRBD1
j_gene: TRBJ1-2
abundance: many
CDR3aa: CASSFGTEAYGYTF
CDR3nt: TGCGCCAGCAGCTTCGGGACAGAAGCCTATGGCTACACCTTC

v_gene: TRBV7-8
d_gene: TRBD2
j_gene: TRBJ2-3
abundance: many
CDR3aa: CASGWTSGRADTQYF
CDR3nt: TGTGCCAGCGGCTGGACTAGCGGGAGGGCAGATACGCAGTATTTT

v_gene: TRBV19
d_gene: TRBD2
j_gene: TRBJ2-1
abundance: once
CDR3aa: CASSIGGTSDEQFF
CDR3nt: TGTGCCAGTAGTATAGGGGGGACTAGCGATGAGCAGTTCTTC

v_gene: TRBV28
d_gene: TRBD1
j_gene: TRBJ1-5
abundance: many
CDR3aa: CASSLTGIQPQHF
CDR3nt: TGTGCCAGCAGTTTGACAGGGATCCAGCCCCAGCATTTT

v_gene: TRBV5-5
d_gene: TRBD2
j_gene: TRBJ2-7
abundance: few
CDR3aa: CASSLWGLANGTYEQYF
CDR3nt: TGTGCCAGCAGCTTGTGGGGACTAGCGAACGGTACCTACGAGCAGTACTTC

v_gene: TRBV24-1
d_gene: NA
j_gene: TRBJ1-1
abundance: many
CDR3aa: CATSDSGQSNTEAFF
CDR3nt: TGTGCCACCAGTGATTCCGGACAGAGTAACACTGAAGCTTTCTTT

v_gene: TRBV6-5
d_gene: TRBD2
j_gene: TRBJ2-7
abundance: NA
CDR3aa: CASSYSIRLAGEKSTEQYF
CDR3nt: TGTGCCAGCAGTTACTCGATTAGACTAGCGGGAGAAAAGTCTACCGAGCAGTACTTC

v_gene: TRBV14
d_gene: NA
j_gene: TRBJ1-5
abundance: few
CDR3aa: CASSQEKWGAWQPQHF
CDR3nt: TGTGCCAGCAGCCAAGAAAAGTGGGGGGCTTGGCAGCCCCAGCATTTT

v_gene: TRBV14
d_gene: NA
j_gene: TRBJ2-2
abundance: many
CDR3aa: CASSLTLNTGELFF
CDR3nt: TGTGCCAGCAGCCTCACTCTTAACACCGGGGAGCTGTTTTTT

v_gene: TRBV12-3/TRBV12-4
d_gene: NA
j_gene: TRBJ1-5
abundance: many
CDR3aa: CASSLWGPDGNQPQHF
CDR3nt: TGTGCCAGCAGTTTGTGGGGGCCCGACGGCAATCAGCCCCAGCATTTT

v_gene: TRBV28
d_gene: NA
j_gene: TRBJ1-2
abundance: many
CDR3aa: CASSLDLLGENYTF
CDR3nt: TGTGCCAGCAGTTTGGACCTTCTAGGGGAGAACTACACCTTC

v_gene: TRBV7-9
d_gene: NA
j_gene: TRBJ1-5
abundance: many
CDR3aa: CASSPDSGQPQHF
CDR3nt: TGTGCCAGCAGCCCGGACAGCGGGCAGCCCCAGCATTTT

v_gene: TRBV18
d_gene: TRBD1
j_gene: TRBJ2-7
abundance: few
CDR3aa: CASSPGTGTSEQYF
CDR3nt: TGTGCCAGCTCACCAGGGACAGGCACCAGTGAGCAGTACTTC

v_gene: TRBV10-3
d_gene: TRBD1
j_gene: TRBJ2-5
abundance: few
CDR3aa: CAISEANRGEETQYF
CDR3nt: TGTGCCATCAGTGAGGCCAACAGGGGCGAAGAGACCCAGTACTTC

v_gene: TRBV12-3/TRBV12-4
d_gene: NA
j_gene: TRBJ1-1
abundance: NA
CDR3aa: CASSPAGSGGRAFF
CDR3nt: TGTGCCAGCAGTCCCGCGGGTTCGGGGGGAAGGGCTTTCTTT

v_gene: TRBV12-3/TRBV12-4
d_gene: NA
j_gene: TRBJ2-7
abundance: NA
CDR3aa: CASSLGGWEPSYEQYF
CDR3nt: TGTGCCAGCAGTTTAGGTGGCTGGGAACCTTCCTACGAGCAGTACTTC

v_gene: TRBV9
d_gene: TRBD2
j_gene: TRBJ2-3
abundance: few
CDR3aa: CASSSGTSGMRTDTQYF
CDR3nt: TGTGCCAGCAGTTCCGGGACTAGCGGGATGAGGACAGATACGCAGTATTTT

v_gene: TRBV5-6
d_gene: NA
j_gene: TRBJ2-7
abundance: NA
CDR3aa: CASSRQDSYSYEQYF
CDR3nt: TGTGCCAGTAGTCGCCAGGACAGCTACTCCTACGAGCAGTACTTC

v_gene: TRBV10-3
d_gene: NA
j_gene: TRBJ1-2
abundance: few
CDR3aa: CAIKGTNYGYTF
CDR3nt: TGTGCCATAAAGGGAACCAACTATGGCTACACCTTC

v_gene: TRBV24-1
d_gene: NA
j_gene: TRBJ2-1
abundance: few
CDR3aa: CATSDLPRPDTYNEQFF
CDR3nt: TGTGCCACCAGTGATTTGCCTCGGCCAGATACTTACAATGAGCAGTTCTTC

v_gene: TRBV5-5
d_gene: TRBD2
j_gene: TRBJ2-4
abundance: many
CDR3aa: CASGRAVDIQYF
CDR3nt: TGTGCCAGCGGGAGGGCCGTTGACATTCAGTACTTC

v_gene: TRBV9
d_gene: TRBD2
j_gene: TRBJ2-3
abundance: many
CDR3aa: CASSLRLAEATDTQYF
CDR3nt: TGTGCCAGCAGCCTCAGACTAGCGGAAGCCACAGATACGCAGTATTTT

v_gene: TRBV20-1
d_gene: NA
j_gene: TRBJ1-1
abundance: many
CDR3aa: CSGGGFGPEAFF
CDR3nt: TGCAGTGGGGGGGGGTTCGGACCTGAAGCTTTCTTT

v_gene: TRBV7-7
d_gene: NA
j_gene: TRBJ2-4
abundance: many
CDR3aa: CASSFLEQTIAKNIQYF
CDR3nt: TGTGCTAGCAGCTTCCTAGAACAGACGATAGCCAAAAACATTCAGTACTTC

v_gene: TRBV6-2/TRBV6-3
d_gene: TRBD1
j_gene: TRBJ1-3
abundance: NA
CDR3aa: CASSPSPGQPGNTIYF
CDR3nt: TGTGCCAGCTCTCCTTCCCCGGGACAGCCTGGAAACACCATATATTTT

v_gene: TRBV10-3
d_gene: TRBD2
j_gene: TRBJ2-3
abundance: few
CDR3aa: CAISGVGRTDTQYF
CDR3nt: TGTGCCATCAGTGGGGTCGGGAGGACAGATACGCAGTATTTT

v_gene: TRBV9
d_gene: NA
j_gene: TRBJ1-2
abundance: NA
CDR3aa: CASSPEAPFNYGYTF
CDR3nt: TGTGCCAGCAGCCCCGAGGCCCCGTTTAACTATGGCTACACCTTC

v_gene: TRBV20-1
d_gene: TRBD2
j_gene: TRBJ2-7
abundance: many
CDR3aa: CSAWAGGYEQYF
CDR3nt: TGCAGTGCTTGGGCGGGAGGGTACGAGCAGTACTTC

v_gene: TRBV28
d_gene: TRBD1
j_gene: TRBJ2-1
abundance: many
CDR3aa: CASSLYRVRRKQGANNEQFF
CDR3nt: TGTGCCAGCAGTTTATATCGGGTGAGGAGGAAACAGGGGGCAAACAATGAGCAGTTCTTC

v_gene: TRBV10-3
d_gene: TRBD1
j_gene: TRBJ2-1
abundance: many
CDR3aa: CAINGPGQGNEQFF
CDR3nt: TGTGCCATCAATGGCCCGGGACAGGGAAATGAGCAGTTCTTC

v_gene: TRBV12-3/TRBV12-4
d_gene: NA
j_gene: TRBJ1-2
abundance: many
CDR3aa: CASSFPGVRDYGYTF
CDR3nt: TGTGCCAGCAGTTTCCCAGGGGTCAGGGACTATGGCTACACCTTC

v_gene: TRBV18
d_gene: NA
j_gene: TRBJ2-5
abundance: many
CDR3aa: CASSPQSLETQYF
CDR3nt: TGTGCCAGCTCACCCCAAAGCCTAGAGACCCAGTACTTC

v_gene: TRBV9
d_gene: NA
j_gene: TRBJ2-5
abundance: many
CDR3aa: CASSVELIWETQYF
CDR3nt: TGTGCCAGCAGCGTAGAATTAATATGGGAGACCCAGTACTTC

v_gene: TRBV5-1
d_gene: NA
j_gene: TRBJ1-2
abundance: many
CDR3aa: CASSSRGARVGYTF
CDR3nt: TGCGCCAGCAGCTCCAGGGGAGCGCGGGTCGGCTACACCTTC

v_gene: TRBV27
d_gene: TRBD2
j_gene: TRBJ2-5
abundance: few
CDR3aa: CASSSPQRTSGRKETQYF
CDR3nt: TGTGCCAGCAGTTCCCCCCAACGGACTAGCGGGAGGAAAGAGACCCAGTACTTC

v_gene: TRBV7-9
d_gene: NA
j_gene: TRBJ1-6
abundance: many
CDR3aa: CASSLALADSWNSPLHF
CDR3nt: TGTGCCAGCAGCTTAGCCCTGGCGGATAGCTGGAATTCACCCCTCCACTTT

v_gene: TRBV28
d_gene: TRBD1
j_gene: TRBJ2-7
abundance: NA
CDR3aa: CASSRRQGAYEQYF
CDR3nt: TGTGCCAGCAGTCGGCGACAGGGAGCCTACGAGCAGTACTTC

v_gene: TRBV29-1
d_gene: TRBD2
j_gene: TRBJ2-7
abundance: NA
CDR3aa: CSVEKTSGSDRIGYGQYF
CDR3nt: TGCAGCGTCGAAAAAACTAGCGGGAGTGACCGGATTGGGTACGGGCAGTACTTC

v_gene: TRBV7-2
d_gene: TRBD1
j_gene: TRBJ1-2
abundance: many
CDR3aa: CASSLGGTGTNYGYTF
CDR3nt: TGTGCCAGCAGCTTAGGGGGGACAGGAACGAACTATGGCTACACCTTC

v_gene: TRBV5-6
d_gene: TRBD1
j_gene: TRBJ1-1
abundance: NA
CDR3aa: CASSLGTGGIEAFF
CDR3nt: TGTGCCAGCAGCCTCGGGACAGGGGGTATCGAAGCTTTCTTT

v_gene: TRBV5-1
d_gene: NA
j_gene: TRBJ2-7
abundance: many
CDR3aa: CASSLQGGYEQYF
CDR3nt: TGCGCCAGCAGCTTACAGGGGGGGTACGAGCAGTACTTC

v_gene: TRBV7-6
d_gene: NA
j_gene: TRBJ2-1
abundance: NA
CDR3aa: CASRAESGVSSSYNEQFF
CDR3nt: TGTGCCAGCAGAGCAGAATCAGGGGTTTCGAGCTCCTACAATGAGCAGTTCTTC

v_gene: TRBV19
d_gene: TRBD2
j_gene: TRBJ2-2
abundance: NA
CDR3aa: CASSIERAGGERTGELFF
CDR3nt: TGTGCCAGTAGTATAGAAAGGGCCGGGGGGGAGCGGACCGGGGAGCTGTTTTTT

v_gene: TRBV5-6
d_gene: NA
j_gene: TRBJ2-7
abundance: few
CDR3aa: CASSHTRTEPYEQYF
CDR3nt: TGTGCCAGCAGCCATACCCGGACGGAGCCCTACGAGCAGTACTTC

v_gene: TRBV7-2
d_gene: NA
j_gene: TRBJ2-5
abundance: many
CDR3aa: CASSLEVWVPRPLGAAYF
CDR3nt: TGTGCCAGCAGCTTAGAGGTTTGGGTTCCGAGGCCTCTGGGCGCGGCGTACTTC

v_gene: TRBV28
d_gene: NA
j_gene: TRBJ1-2
abundance: NA
CDR3aa: CASSRRAFINYGYTF
CDR3nt: TGTGCCAGCAGCCGGCGGGCCTTTATTAACTATGGCTACACCTTC

v_gene: TRBV12-3/TRBV12-4
d_gene: NA
j_gene: TRBJ1-2
abundance: many
CDR3aa: CASSFIAAGYTF
CDR3nt: TGTGCCAGCAGTTTCATAGCGGCCGGCTACACCTTC

v_gene: TRBV2
d_gene: TRBD2
j_gene: TRBJ2-1
abundance: many
CDR3aa: CASSEGLAGVNEQFF
CDR3nt: TGTGCCAGCAGTGAAGGTCTAGCGGGAGTCAATGAGCAGTTCTTC

v_gene: TRBV4-1
d_gene: TRBD2
j_gene: TRBJ2-1
abundance: few
CDR3aa: CASSREGTSGYNEQFF
CDR3nt: TGCGCCAGCAGCCGAGAAGGGACTAGCGGCTACAATGAGCAGTTCTTC

v_gene: TRBV9
d_gene: NA
j_gene: TRBJ1-3
abundance: NA
CDR3aa: CASRRDGRNTIYF
CDR3nt: TGTGCCAGCAGACGGGACGGCAGAAACACCATATATTTT

v_gene: TRBV12-5
d_gene: NA
j_gene: TRBJ1-5
abundance: few
CDR3aa: CASGLVVGPGNQPQHF
CDR3nt: TGTGCTAGTGGTTTGGTAGTAGGGCCGGGCAATCAGCCCCAGCATTTT

v_gene: TRBV6-1
d_gene: TRBD1
j_gene: TRBJ2-7
abundance: few
CDR3aa: CASKGDSFYEQYF
CDR3nt: TGTGCCAGCAAGGGGGACAGCTTCTACGAGCAGTACTTC

v_gene: TRBV20-1
d_gene: TRBD1
j_gene: TRBJ2-7
abundance: NA
CDR3aa: CSAAPGTGGDEQYF
CDR3nt: TGCAGTGCTGCCCCCGGGACAGGGGGCGACGAGCAGTACTTC

v_gene: TRBV7-2
d_gene: TRBD1
j_gene: TRBJ1-5
abundance: many
CDR3aa: CASSFGTGGYQPQHF
CDR3nt: TGTGCCAGCAGCTTCGGAACAGGGGGCTATCAGCCCCAGCATTTT

v_gene: TRBV6-5
d_gene: NA
j_gene: TRBJ2-1
abundance: NA
CDR3aa: CASSYDRYNEQFF
CDR3nt: TGTGCCAGCAGTTACGACCGCTACAATGAGCAGTTCTTC

v_gene: TRBV7-3
d_gene: TRBD1
j_gene: TRBJ1-2
abundance: few
CDR3aa: CASSTQGQSYGYTF
CDR3nt: TGTGCCAGCAGCACTCAGGGACAGTCCTATGGCTACACCTTC

v_gene: TRBV14
d_gene: TRBD2
j_gene: TRBJ2-5
abundance: few
CDR3aa: CASRPNPGLAGVIYF
CDR3nt: TGTGCCAGCAGGCCAAATCCGGGACTAGCGGGAGTCATATACTTC

v_gene: TRBV7-9
d_gene: TRBD2
j_gene: TRBJ2-1
abundance: few
CDR3aa: CASSLISRTSGRVAANEQFF
CDR3nt: TGTGCCAGCAGCTTAATTTCGCGGACTAGCGGGAGGGTAGCGGCCAATGAGCAGTTCTTC

v_gene: TRBV6-2/TRBV6-3
d_gene: NA
j_gene: TRBJ1-5
abundance: few
CDR3aa: CASSFTGTDQPQHF
CDR3nt: TGTGCCAGCAGTTTCACAGGGACTGATCAGCCCCAGCATTTT

v_gene: TRBV2
d_gene: NA
j_gene: TRBJ2-7
abundance: few
CDR3aa: CASSPASPSYEQYF
CDR3nt: TGTGCCAGCAGTCCAGCCTCACCTTCCTACGAGCAGTACTTC